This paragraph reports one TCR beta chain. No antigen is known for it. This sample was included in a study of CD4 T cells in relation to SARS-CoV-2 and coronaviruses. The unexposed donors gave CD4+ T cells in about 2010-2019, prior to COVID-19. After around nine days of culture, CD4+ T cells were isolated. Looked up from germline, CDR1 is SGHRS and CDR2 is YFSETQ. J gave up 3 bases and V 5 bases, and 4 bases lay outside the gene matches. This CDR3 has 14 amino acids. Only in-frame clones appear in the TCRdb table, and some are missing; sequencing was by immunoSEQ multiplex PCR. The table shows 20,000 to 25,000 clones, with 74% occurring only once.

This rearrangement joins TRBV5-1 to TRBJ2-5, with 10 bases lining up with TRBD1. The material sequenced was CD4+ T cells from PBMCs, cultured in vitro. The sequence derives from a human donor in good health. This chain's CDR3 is CASSFGTGEETQYF. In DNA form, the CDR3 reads TGCGCCAGCAGTTTTGGGACAGGGGAAGAGACCCAGTACTTC. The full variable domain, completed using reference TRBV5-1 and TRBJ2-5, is KAGVTQTPRYLIKTRGQQVTLSCSPISGHRSVSWYQQTPGQGLQFLFEYFSETQRNKGNFPGRFSGRQFSNSRSEMNVSTLELGDSALYLCASSFGTGEETQYFGPGTRLLVL.